Sequencing of this T cell receptor (beta chain) was carried out in a study of blood T cell repertoires in COVID-19. The V and J ends lost 6 bases and 4 bases, in that order; junction bases with no gene match: 7. The germline V gene encodes CDR1 SQVTM and CDR2 ANQGSEA. CDR3 length: 13 residues. Clones were sequenced by immunoSEQ multiplex PCR, and TCRdb holds only the in-frame ones, with some missing. Of about 89,000 clones in the sample, about 77% were seen once. This chain joins TRBV29-1 and TRBJ2-5; 8 positions match TRBD2. Material: peripheral blood. This receptor was taken from a man between 65 and 85 years old with COVID-19, enrolled during active disease. The CDR3 bases are TGCAGCGTACAGGGACTAGATGGAGAGACCCAGTACTTC. It codes for CSVQGLDGETQYF.